These T cell receptor beta chains were read from a single sample in a study of a mutant IDH1 vaccine in newly diagnosed glioma. Sequencing was performed with immunoSEQ multiplex PCR; in TCRdb, only in-frame clones are kept and a portion is missing. The sample lists around 88,000 clones; around 80% were seen once. The material was PBMCs, obtained from a glioma patient treated with radiotherapy, temozolomide or both. The receptors stem from a man between 35 and 55 years old with glioma. Each CDR3 is given with its conserved first and last residue. Each record gives: D gene, clone size, J gene, CDR3 length, V gene, CDR3 protein, CDR3 DNA. The D gene is left open where the match is weak. Size is stated for part of the rows, as once, few or many counts, or as a class when the clone is expanded.

d_call: TRBD1
clone_size: -
j_call: TRBJ1-5
cdr3_length: 12
v_call: TRBV5-6
cdr3_aa: CASSPRTGKAVF
cdr3_nt: TGTGCCAGCAGCCCCCGGACAGGGAAGGCGGTGTTT

d_call: -
clone_size: -
j_call: TRBJ1-5
cdr3_length: 13
v_call: TRBV7-9
cdr3_aa: CASSFGETQPQHF
cdr3_nt: TGTGCCAGCAGCTTCGGGGAGACTCAGCCCCAGCATTTT

d_call: -
clone_size: few
j_call: TRBJ1-4
cdr3_length: 14
v_call: TRBV7-9
cdr3_aa: CASSPQGLGEKLFF
cdr3_nt: TGTGCCAGCAGCCCACAGGGATTGGGTGAAAAACTGTTTTTT

d_call: TRBD2
clone_size: -
j_call: TRBJ2-7
cdr3_length: 17
v_call: TRBV28
cdr3_aa: CASSWRGLAGGSYEQYF
cdr3_nt: TGTGCCAGCAGTTGGAGGGGACTAGCGGGAGGTTCCTACGAGCAGTACTTC

d_call: -
clone_size: few
j_call: TRBJ1-1
cdr3_length: 15
v_call: TRBV5-6
cdr3_aa: CASSFGTDTNTEAFF
cdr3_nt: TGTGCCAGCAGCTTCGGGACGGACACGAACACTGAAGCTTTCTTT

d_call: TRBD1
clone_size: -
j_call: TRBJ1-6
cdr3_length: 15
v_call: TRBV18
cdr3_aa: CASSPRDSSNSPLHF
cdr3_nt: TGTGCCAGCTCACCGCGGGACAGTTCTAATTCACCCCTCCACTTT

d_call: TRBD1
clone_size: -
j_call: TRBJ2-7
cdr3_length: 13
v_call: TRBV10-1
cdr3_aa: CASRSQGVHEQYF
cdr3_nt: TGCGCCAGCAGGTCACAGGGGGTCCACGAGCAGTACTTC

d_call: -
clone_size: -
j_call: TRBJ2-1
cdr3_length: 13
v_call: TRBV6-4
cdr3_aa: CASSLQRGNEQFF
cdr3_nt: TGTGCCAGCAGTCTCCAACGGGGCAATGAGCAGTTCTTC

d_call: -
clone_size: -
j_call: TRBJ1-5
cdr3_length: 15
v_call: TRBV4-2
cdr3_aa: CASSQDSYGNQPQHF
cdr3_nt: TGTGCCAGCAGCCAAGATAGTTATGGCAATCAGCCCCAGCATTTT

d_call: TRBD1
clone_size: -
j_call: TRBJ2-1
cdr3_length: 15
v_call: TRBV7-3
cdr3_aa: CASSFGTGFHNEQFF
cdr3_nt: TGTGCCAGCAGCTTCGGGACAGGGTTTCACAATGAGCAGTTCTTC

d_call: TRBD1
clone_size: -
j_call: TRBJ2-1
cdr3_length: 15
v_call: TRBV19
cdr3_aa: CASSTGTGGMGEQFF
cdr3_nt: TGTGCCAGTAGTACCGGGACAGGGGGCATGGGTGAGCAGTTCTTC

d_call: TRBD1
clone_size: -
j_call: TRBJ1-5
cdr3_length: 15
v_call: TRBV7-2
cdr3_aa: CASSLGSSGGVPQHF
cdr3_nt: TGTGCCAGCAGCTTAGGGTCATCAGGGGGTGTGCCCCAGCATTTT

d_call: -
clone_size: -
j_call: TRBJ1-3
cdr3_length: 11
v_call: TRBV10-2
cdr3_aa: CASSPGNTIYF
cdr3_nt: TGCGCCAGCAGTCCCGGAAACACCATATATTTT

d_call: TRBD1
clone_size: -
j_call: TRBJ1-5
cdr3_length: 14
v_call: TRBV7-2
cdr3_aa: CASNSPGGRQPQHF
cdr3_nt: TGTGCCAGCAACTCTCCAGGGGGCAGGCAGCCCCAGCATTTT

d_call: -
clone_size: -
j_call: TRBJ2-3
cdr3_length: 16
v_call: TRBV13
cdr3_aa: CASSMLGRRPTDTQYF
cdr3_nt: TGTGCCAGCAGCATGTTAGGGCGGCGGCCCACAGATACGCAGTATTTT

d_call: -
clone_size: -
j_call: TRBJ2-1
cdr3_length: 11
v_call: TRBV29-1
cdr3_aa: CSVDSYNEQFF
cdr3_nt: TGCAGCGTTGATAGCTACAATGAGCAGTTCTTC

d_call: -
clone_size: -
j_call: TRBJ2-5
cdr3_length: 13
v_call: TRBV30
cdr3_aa: CAWSVRAWGTQYF
cdr3_nt: TGTGCCTGGAGTGTACGGGCTTGGGGGACCCAGTACTTC

d_call: -
clone_size: few
j_call: TRBJ2-6
cdr3_length: 15
v_call: TRBV6-4
cdr3_aa: CASSGDNSGANVLTF
cdr3_nt: TGTGCCAGCAGTGGGGACAACTCTGGGGCCAACGTCCTGACTTTC

d_call: TRBD2
clone_size: once
j_call: TRBJ2-3
cdr3_length: 16
v_call: TRBV2
cdr3_aa: CASPRTGAGVGDTQYF
cdr3_nt: TGTGCCAGCCCCCGGACTGGAGCGGGGGTGGGAGATACGCAGTATTTT

d_call: -
clone_size: -
j_call: TRBJ2-2
cdr3_length: 14
v_call: TRBV7-7
cdr3_aa: CASSIGATTGELFF
cdr3_nt: TGTGCTAGCAGCATAGGCGCGACGACCGGGGAGCTGTTTTTT

d_call: -
clone_size: few
j_call: TRBJ1-2
cdr3_length: 15
v_call: TRBV4-1
cdr3_aa: CASSPVGERRYGYTF
cdr3_nt: TGCGCCAGCAGCCCAGTAGGGGAACGGCGTTATGGCTACACCTTC

d_call: -
clone_size: -
j_call: TRBJ2-6
cdr3_length: 18
v_call: TRBV19
cdr3_aa: CASSSLRNRDSGANVLTF
cdr3_nt: TGTGCCAGTAGTTCCCTGAGGAACAGGGACTCTGGGGCCAACGTCCTGACTTTC

d_call: -
clone_size: many
j_call: TRBJ1-1
cdr3_length: 12
v_call: TRBV6-5
cdr3_aa: CASSYRGAEAFF
cdr3_nt: TGTGCCAGCAGTTACCGGGGCGCTGAAGCTTTCTTT

d_call: TRBD1
clone_size: -
j_call: TRBJ2-5
cdr3_length: 16
v_call: TRBV5-1
cdr3_aa: CASSGNPGTGRETQYF
cdr3_nt: TGCGCCAGCAGCGGAAATCCAGGGACAGGGCGGGAGACCCAGTACTTC